This TCR beta chain stems from a study of blood T cells in healthy people across ages. Primers used in a second PCR of roughly 7 to 11 cycles were a sample-barcoded 5' primer and a J-beta primer mix. One entry per CDR3 protein results from TCRdb running MiXCR on the 5' RACE reads. The repertoire holds about 1,600,000 distinct CDR3 sequences, with about 40% as singletons. This TCR was sampled from a woman aged 18-30 years in good health. Sequencing used blood.

For the CDR3, the DNA is TGTGCCAGCAGCTCCCCGGGACAGGGGGTGAATGAGCAGTTCTTC. Translating it yields CASSSPGQGVNEQFF. The chain is built from TRBV7-9 and TRBJ2-1, with 11 positions matching TRBD1. The J segment lost 7 bases and the V segment lost 4 bases, leaving 6 bases of the junction unmatched. The CDR3 totals 15 residues. Germline V gives CDR1 SEHNR, CDR2 FQNEAQ (reference sequence). The whole variable domain, filled in from reference TRBV7-9 and TRBJ2-1, reads DTGVSQNPRHKITKRGQNVTFRCDPISEHNRLYWYRQTLGQGPEFLTYFQNEAQLEKSRLLSDRFSAERPKGSFSTLEIQRTEQGDSAMYLCASSSPGQGVNEQFFGPGTRLTVL.